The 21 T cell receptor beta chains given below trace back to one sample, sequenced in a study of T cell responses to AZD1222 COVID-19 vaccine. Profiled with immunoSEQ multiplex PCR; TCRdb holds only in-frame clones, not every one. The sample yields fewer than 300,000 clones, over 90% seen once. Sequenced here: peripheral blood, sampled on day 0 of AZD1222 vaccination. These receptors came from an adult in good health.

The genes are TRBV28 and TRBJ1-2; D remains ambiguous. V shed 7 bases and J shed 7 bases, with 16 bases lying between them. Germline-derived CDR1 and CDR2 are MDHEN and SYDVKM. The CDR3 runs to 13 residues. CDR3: CASTPEVEGGYTF. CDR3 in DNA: TGTGCCAGCACCCCCGAGGTGGAAGGTGGCTACACCTTC.

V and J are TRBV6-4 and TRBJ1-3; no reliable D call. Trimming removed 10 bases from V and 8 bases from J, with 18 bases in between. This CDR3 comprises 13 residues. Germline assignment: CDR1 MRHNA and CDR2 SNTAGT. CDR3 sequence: CAITLTLVDTIYF. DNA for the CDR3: TGTGCCATCACCCTCACCTTGGTTGACACCATATATTTT.

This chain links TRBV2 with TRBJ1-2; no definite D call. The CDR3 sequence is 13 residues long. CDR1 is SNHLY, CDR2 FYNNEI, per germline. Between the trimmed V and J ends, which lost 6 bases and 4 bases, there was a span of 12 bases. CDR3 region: CASRGSFGYGYTF. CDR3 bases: TGTGCCAGCAGGGGCTCTTTTGGCTATGGCTACACCTTC.

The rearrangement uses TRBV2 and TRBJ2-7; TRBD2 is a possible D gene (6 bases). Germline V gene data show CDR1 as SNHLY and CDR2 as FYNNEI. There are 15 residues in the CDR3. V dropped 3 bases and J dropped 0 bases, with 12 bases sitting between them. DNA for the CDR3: TGTGCCAGCAGTGAGATTGCGGGAACCTCCTACGAGCAGTACTTC. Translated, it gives CASSEIAGTSYEQYF.

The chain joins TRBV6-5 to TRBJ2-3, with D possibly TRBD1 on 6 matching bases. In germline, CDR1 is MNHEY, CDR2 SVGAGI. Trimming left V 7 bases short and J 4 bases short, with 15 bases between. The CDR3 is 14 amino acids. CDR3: CASNREGGSDTQYF. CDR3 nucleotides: TGTGCCAGCAATCGGGAAGGGGGTTCAGATACGCAGTATTTT.

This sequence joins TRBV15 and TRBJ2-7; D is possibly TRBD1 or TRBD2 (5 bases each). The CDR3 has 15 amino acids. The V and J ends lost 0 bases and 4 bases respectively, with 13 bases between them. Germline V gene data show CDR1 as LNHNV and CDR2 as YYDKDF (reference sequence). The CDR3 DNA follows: TGTGCCACCAGCAGAGAGAGGGACGGTGTATACGAGCAGTACTTC. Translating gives CATSRERDGVYEQYF.

The CDR3 DNA follows: TGTGCCAGCTGGGGACTAGCGGTTATAAGCTCCTACAATGAGCAGTTCTTC. It codes for CASWGLAVISSYNEQFF. The genes are TRBV2 and TRBJ2-1; 11 nucleotides line up with TRBD2. The germline V gene has CDR1 SNHLY and CDR2 FYNNEI. Trimming cost V 8 bases and J 0 bases; bases outside gene matches: 9. This CDR3 has 17 amino acids.

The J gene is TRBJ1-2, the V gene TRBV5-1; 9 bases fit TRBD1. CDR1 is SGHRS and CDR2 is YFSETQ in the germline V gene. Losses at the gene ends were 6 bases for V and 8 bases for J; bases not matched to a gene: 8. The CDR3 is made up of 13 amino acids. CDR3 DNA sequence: TGCGCCAGCACCGTACAGGGGGCAGACGGCTACACCTTC. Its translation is CASTVQGADGYTF.

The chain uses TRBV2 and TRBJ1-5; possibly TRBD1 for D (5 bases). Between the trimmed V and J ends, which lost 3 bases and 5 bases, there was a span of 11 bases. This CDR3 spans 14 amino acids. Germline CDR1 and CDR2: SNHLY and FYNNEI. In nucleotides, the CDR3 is TGTGCCAGCAGTGAGATGAGGGGTGATCAGCCCCAGCATTTT. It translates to CASSEMRGDQPQHF.

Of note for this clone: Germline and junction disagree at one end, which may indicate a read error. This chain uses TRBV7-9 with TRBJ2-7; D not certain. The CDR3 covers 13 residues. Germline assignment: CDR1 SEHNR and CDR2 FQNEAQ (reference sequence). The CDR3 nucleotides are TGTGCCAGCAGCTTAGAGCCCCAGGCCCTCATGCACTTC. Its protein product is CASSLEPQALMHF. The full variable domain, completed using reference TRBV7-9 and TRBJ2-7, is DTGVSQNPRHKITKRGQNVTFRCDPISEHNRLYWYRQTLGQGPEFLTYFQNEAQLEKSRLLSDRFSAERPKGSFSTLEIQRTEQGDSAMYLCASSLEPQALMHFGPGTRLTVT.

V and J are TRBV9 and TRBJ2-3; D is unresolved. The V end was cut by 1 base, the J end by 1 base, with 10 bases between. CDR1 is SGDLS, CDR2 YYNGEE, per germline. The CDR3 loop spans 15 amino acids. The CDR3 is CASSVRIAGTDTQYF. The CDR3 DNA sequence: TGTGCCAGCAGCGTACGTATCGCGGGCACAGATACGCAGTATTTT.

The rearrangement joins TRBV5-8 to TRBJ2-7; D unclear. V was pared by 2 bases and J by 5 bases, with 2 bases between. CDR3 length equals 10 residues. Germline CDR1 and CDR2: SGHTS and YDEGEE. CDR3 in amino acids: CASSFHEQYF. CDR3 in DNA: TGTGCCAGCAGCTTCCACGAGCAGTACTTC. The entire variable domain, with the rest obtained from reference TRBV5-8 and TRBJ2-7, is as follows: EAGVTQSPTHLIKTRGQQATLRCSPISGHTSVYWYQQALGLGLQFLLWYDEGEERNRGNFPPRFSGRQFPNYSSELNVNALELEDSALYLCASSFHEQYFGPGTRLTVT.

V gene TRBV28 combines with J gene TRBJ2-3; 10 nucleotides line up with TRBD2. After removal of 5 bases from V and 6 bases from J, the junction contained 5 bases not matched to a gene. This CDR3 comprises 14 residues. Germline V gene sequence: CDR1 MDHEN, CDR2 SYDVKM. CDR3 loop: CASSQRGGRDTQYF. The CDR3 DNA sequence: TGTGCCAGCAGTCAGCGGGGGGGCCGGGATACGCAGTATTTT.

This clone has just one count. CDR3 loop: CSARGSNTGELFF. DNA of the CDR3: TGCAGCGCCCGGGGCAGTAACACCGGGGAGCTGTTTTTT. The rearrangement uses TRBV29-1 and TRBJ2-2; D assignment may be TRBD1 or TRBD2 (5 bases each). Germline CDR1 SQVTM, CDR2 ANQGSEA. The CDR3 consists of 13 residues. Deletions cut 7 bases from V and 2 bases from J, with 11 bases between.

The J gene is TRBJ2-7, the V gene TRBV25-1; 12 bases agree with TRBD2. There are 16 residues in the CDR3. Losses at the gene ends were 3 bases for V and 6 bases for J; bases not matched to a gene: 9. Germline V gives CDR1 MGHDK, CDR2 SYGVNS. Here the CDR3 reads CASSDELAGGAGEQYF. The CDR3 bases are TGTGCCAGCAGTGACGAGCTAGCGGGAGGGGCGGGCGAGCAGTACTTC.

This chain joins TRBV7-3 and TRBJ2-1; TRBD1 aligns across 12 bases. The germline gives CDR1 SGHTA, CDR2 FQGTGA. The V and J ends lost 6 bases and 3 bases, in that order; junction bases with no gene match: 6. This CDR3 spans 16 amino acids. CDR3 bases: TGTGCCAGCAGTCCCGGGACAGGGGGCGGCTACAATGAGCAGTTCTTC. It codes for CASSPGTGGGYNEQFF. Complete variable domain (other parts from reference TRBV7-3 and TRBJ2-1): GAGVSQTPSNKVTEKGKYVELRCDPISGHTALYWYRQSLGQGPEFLIYFQGTGAADDSGLPNDRFFAVRPEGSVSTLKIQRTERGDSAVYLCASSPGTGGGYNEQFFGPGTRLTVL.

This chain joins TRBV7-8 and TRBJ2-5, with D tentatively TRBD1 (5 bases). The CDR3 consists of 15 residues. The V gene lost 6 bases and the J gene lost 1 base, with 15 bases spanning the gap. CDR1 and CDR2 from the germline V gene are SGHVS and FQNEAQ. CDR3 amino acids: CASRPRWGGQETQYF. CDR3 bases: TGTGCCAGCAGACCCCGATGGGGCGGCCAAGAGACCCAGTACTTC.

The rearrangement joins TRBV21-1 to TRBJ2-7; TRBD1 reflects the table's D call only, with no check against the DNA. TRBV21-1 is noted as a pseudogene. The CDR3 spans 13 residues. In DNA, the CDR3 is TGTGCCAGCAGCAGAACAGGGGACTACGAGCAGTACTTC. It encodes CASSRTGDYEQYF.

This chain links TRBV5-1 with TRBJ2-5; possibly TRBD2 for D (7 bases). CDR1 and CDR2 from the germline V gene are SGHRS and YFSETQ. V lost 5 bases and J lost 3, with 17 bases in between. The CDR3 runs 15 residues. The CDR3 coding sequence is TGCGCCAGCAGTGACCCCGGGGGGCCTAAAGAGACCCAGTACTTC. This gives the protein CASSDPGGPKETQYF.

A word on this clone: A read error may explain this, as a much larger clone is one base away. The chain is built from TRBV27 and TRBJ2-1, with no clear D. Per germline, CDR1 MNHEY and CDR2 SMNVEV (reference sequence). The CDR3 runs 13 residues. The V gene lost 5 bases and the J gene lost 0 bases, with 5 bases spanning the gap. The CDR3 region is CASSTSSYNEQFF. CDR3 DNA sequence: TGTGCCAGCAGTACAAGCTCCTACAATGAGCAGTTCTTC.

CDR3 residues: CASSLDSMDSYEQYF. CDR3 DNA: TGCGCCAGCAGCTTGGACAGCATGGACTCCTACGAGCAGTACTTC. The rearrangement links TRBV5-1 to TRBJ2-7; D is unclear. V gave up 0 bases and J gave up 0 bases, with 10 bases separating them. The CDR3 totals 15 residues. Germline V CDR1 and CDR2: SGHRS, YFSETQ.